This TCR beta chain was sequenced during a study of preoperative IRX-2 immunotherapy in early breast cancer (dated by TCRdb to between 2018 and 2021). Note on this clone: Which antigen it targets is not known. No much larger clonotype is one base removed from it; base qualities were not supplied.

Reading the label with the study, this specimen's treatment or condition is: preoperative locoregional IRX-2 cytokine immunotherapy. The samples were obtained from a phase Ib study that tested preoperative, locoregional IRX-2 cytokine immunotherapy meant to prime immune responses. Donors were patients with early-stage breast cancer who received IRX-2 before surgery. The receptor library was made with the immunoSEQ multiplex PCR assay. TCRdb mirrors the immuneACCESS table, restricted to in-frame sequences. Some clones are absent from its copies; in checked studies, under half trace to an unresolved V gene, and the reason for the others is unknown. This sample lists 24,000 or so clones; about 90% were detected once. The top ten constitute approximately 26% of the sample. This clonotype originated in a human donor with breast cancer. The sample was tumor tissue, taken after IRX-2 immunotherapy.

The sequence in DNA is TGTGCCAGCAGCGTAGACCTACTCTATGGCTACACCTTC. The encoded protein is CASSVDLLYGYTF. The V gene is TRBV9 and the J gene is TRBJ1-2; no D gene can be assigned with confidence. Trimming at the junction amounts to 0 bases on V and 4 bases on J, and the germline ends lie 7 bases apart. According to the germline V gene, CDR1 reads SGDLS and CDR2 reads YYNGEE. Spanning cysteine to phenylalanine, the CDR3 consists of 13 amino acids. The read is trimmed to its CDR3 DNA, 39 bases read in frame from base 1.